This T cell receptor (beta chain) comes out of a study of Graves' ophthalmopathy and Graves' hyperthyroidism. Across the study: Researchers obtained peripheral blood at initial diagnosis, before any treatment had begun. The study, taken as a whole, reports: In blood, most expanded thyroid clonotypes above 0.001 frequency were also detected.

The CDR3 is made up of 15 amino acids. CDR1 and CDR2 from the germline V gene are SNHLY and FYNNEI. Unmatched junction bases numbered 9, after V lost 4 bases and J lost 5 bases. Amplifying from RNA transcripts, the study obtained TCR beta CDR3 regions. The first round was an RT-PCR with HTBI primers, and the second round was a multiplex PCR. TCRdb ran MiXCR on the multiplex PCR reads and lists one entry per CDR3 protein. The sample holds about 480,000 distinct CDR3 sequences; over 13% are singletons and the top ten take 8% to 10%. The starting material, over 8.5 ml of fresh peripheral blood, provided the PBMCs. This clonotype was observed many times. Its matching antigen is unknown.

Sequenced: blood. The V call is TRBV2, the J call TRBJ2-5, with 8 nucleotides matching TRBD1. The source is a woman aged 25 to 39 with Graves' ophthalmopathy. This CDR3 reads CASSVVQGAPETQYF. The CDR3 coding sequence is TGTGCCAGCAGTGTTGTCCAGGGGGCGCCGGAGACCCAGTACTTC.